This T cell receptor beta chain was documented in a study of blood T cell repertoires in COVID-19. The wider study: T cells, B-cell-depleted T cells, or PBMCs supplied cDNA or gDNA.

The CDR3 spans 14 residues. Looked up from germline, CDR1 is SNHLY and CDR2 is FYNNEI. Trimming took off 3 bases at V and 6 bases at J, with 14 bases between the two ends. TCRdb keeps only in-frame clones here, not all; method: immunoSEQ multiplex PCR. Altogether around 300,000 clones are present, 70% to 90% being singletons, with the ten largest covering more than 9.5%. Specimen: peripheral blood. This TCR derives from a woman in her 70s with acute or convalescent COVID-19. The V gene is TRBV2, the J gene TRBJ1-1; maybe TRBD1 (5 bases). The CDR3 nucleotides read TGTGCCAGCAGTGAGAACGGGGGTTGGGCTGAAGCTTTCTTT. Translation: CASSENGGWAEAFF.